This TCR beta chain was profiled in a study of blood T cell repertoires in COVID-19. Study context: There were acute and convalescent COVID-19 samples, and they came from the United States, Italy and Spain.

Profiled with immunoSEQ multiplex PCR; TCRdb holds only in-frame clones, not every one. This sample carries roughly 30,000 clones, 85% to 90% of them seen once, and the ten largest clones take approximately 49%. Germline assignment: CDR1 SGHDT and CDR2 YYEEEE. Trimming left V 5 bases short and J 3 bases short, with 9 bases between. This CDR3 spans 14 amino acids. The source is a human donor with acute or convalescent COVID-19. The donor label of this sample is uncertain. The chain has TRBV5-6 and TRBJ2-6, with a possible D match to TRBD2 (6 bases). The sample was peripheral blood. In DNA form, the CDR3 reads TGTGCCAGCAGTCCCGGGGGTGGGGCCAACGTCCTGACTTTC. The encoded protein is CASSPGGGANVLTF.